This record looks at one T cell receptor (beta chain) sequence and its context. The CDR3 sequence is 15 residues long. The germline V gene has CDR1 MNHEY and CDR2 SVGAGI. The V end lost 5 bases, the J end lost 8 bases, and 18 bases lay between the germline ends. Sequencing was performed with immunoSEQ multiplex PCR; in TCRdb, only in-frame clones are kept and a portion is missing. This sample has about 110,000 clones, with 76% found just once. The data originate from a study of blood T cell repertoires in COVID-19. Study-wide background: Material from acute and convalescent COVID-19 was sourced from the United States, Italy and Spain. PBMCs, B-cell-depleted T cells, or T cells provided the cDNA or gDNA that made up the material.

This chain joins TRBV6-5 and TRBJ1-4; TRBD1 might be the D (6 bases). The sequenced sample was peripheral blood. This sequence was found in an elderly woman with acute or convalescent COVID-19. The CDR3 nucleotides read TGTGCCAGCAGTCACAGGGCCCAATTGGGAGAAAAACTGTTTTTT. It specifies CASSHRAQLGEKLFF.